The clone carrying this T cell receptor beta chain came up many times. V lost 5 bases to trimming and J lost 1 base, with 14 bases between them. The CDR3 sequence is 15 residues long. Germline values: CDR1 SGHAT, CDR2 FQNNGV. TCRbeta libraries were pooled in proportion to sorted cell numbers. TCRdb recomputed calls from the 5' RACE reads with MiXCR, one row per CDR3 protein. The data hold 300 to 400 distinct CDR3 sequences, with 3% to 4.5% observed a single time. These data are taken from a study of Japanese encephalitis immunity and Zika vaccine responses. Background on the study: ZIKV structural peptide pools, conserved or non-conserved, or JEV or YFV peptides were used.

Study-level findings and limits: More ZIKV- and JEV-shared clonotypes appeared in JEV-pre-vaccinated donors than in YFV donors. Repertoires grouped by participant, suggesting no public TCRs between individuals.

CFSE-labeled PBMCs were cultured six to seven days with peptide pools, each at 0.85 to 1 ug/mL. Unfixed live CD56-CD19-CD16-CD3+CD4+ CFSE-low cells were sorted as proliferating CD4 T cells. The rearrangement uses TRBV11-2 and TRBJ1-2; unclear D gene. This specimen consisted of antigen-activated CD4+ T cells from blood, cultured, obtained during a Zika inactivated vaccine study. The receptor was derived from an adult man who received an inactivated Zika virus vaccine. CDR3 in amino acids: CASSPRGERNYGYTF. The CDR3 DNA reads TGTGCCAGCAGCCCCCGTGGGGAGCGTAACTATGGCTACACCTTC.